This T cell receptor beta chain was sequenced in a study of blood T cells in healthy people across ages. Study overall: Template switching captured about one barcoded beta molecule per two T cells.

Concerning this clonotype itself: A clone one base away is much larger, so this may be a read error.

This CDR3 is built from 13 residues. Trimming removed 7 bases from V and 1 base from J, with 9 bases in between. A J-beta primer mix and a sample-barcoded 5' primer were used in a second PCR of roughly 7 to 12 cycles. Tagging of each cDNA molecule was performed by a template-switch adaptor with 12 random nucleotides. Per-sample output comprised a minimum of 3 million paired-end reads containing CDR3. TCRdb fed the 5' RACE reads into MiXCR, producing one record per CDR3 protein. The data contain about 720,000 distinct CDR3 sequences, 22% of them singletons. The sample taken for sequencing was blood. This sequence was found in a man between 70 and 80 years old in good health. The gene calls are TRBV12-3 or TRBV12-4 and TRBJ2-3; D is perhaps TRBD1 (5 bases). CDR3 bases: TGTGCCAGCATCCAAGGGGGCACAGATACGCAGTATTTT. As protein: CASIQGGTDTQYF.